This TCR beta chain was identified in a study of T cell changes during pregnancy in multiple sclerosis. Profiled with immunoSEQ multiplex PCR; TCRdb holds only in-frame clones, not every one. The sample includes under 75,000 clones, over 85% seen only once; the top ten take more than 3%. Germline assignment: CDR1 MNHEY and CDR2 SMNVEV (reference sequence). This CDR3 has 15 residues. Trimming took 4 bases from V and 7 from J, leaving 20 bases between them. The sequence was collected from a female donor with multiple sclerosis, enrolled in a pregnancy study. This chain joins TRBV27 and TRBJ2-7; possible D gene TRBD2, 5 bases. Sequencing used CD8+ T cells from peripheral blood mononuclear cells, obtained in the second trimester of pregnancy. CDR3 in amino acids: CASSSLGLLLGEQYF. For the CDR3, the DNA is TGTGCCAGCAGTTCCCTTGGACTTCTCCTGGGGGAGCAGTACTTC.